This T cell receptor (beta chain) was identified during a study of blood T cell repertoires in COVID-19. Study context: Collection of acute and convalescent COVID-19 samples took place in the United States, Italy and Spain.

CDR1 is SGHNT, CDR2 YYREEE, per germline (reference sequence). V was trimmed by 0 bases and J by 8 bases, leaving 9 bases between them. This CDR3 has 13 residues. Original handling: How many nucleated cells were present was estimated from reference gene primer amplification. Assay used: immunoSEQ multiplex PCR; TCRdb lists only in-frame clones, some missing. The V and J calls and clone size come from that table; D and trimming were worked out from the DNA. The sample has about 52,000 clones, roughly 91% seen once. V is TRBV5-4 and J is TRBJ2-1; no definite D call. The sequenced material came from peripheral blood. This sequence originates from a human donor in a cohort sampled during active COVID-19. The DNA for the CDR3 is TGTGCCAGCAGCTTGGCTCTAGGCGATGAGCAGTTCTTC. This translates into CASSLALGDEQFF.